This T cell receptor (beta chain) was recovered during a study of cytomegalovirus exposure and HLA in healthy donors. The PCR employed 60 Vbeta primers together with 13 Jbeta primers. The repertoire was sequenced with immunoSEQ multiplex PCR; TCRdb's copy has only in-frame clones and lacks some. The table lists 95,000 or so clones, approximately 80% of them singletons. This CDR3 contains 15 residues. Trimming stripped 0 bases from V and 5 bases from J, with 13 bases between. In germline, CDR1 is LNHDA, CDR2 SQIVND (reference sequence). The sequencing sample was made of PBMCs. This TCR came from a woman aged 40 to 50 in good health and CMV-seronegative. This sequence joins TRBV19 and TRBJ1-2, with D maybe TRBD1 (6 bases). The CDR3 DNA follows: TGTGCCAGTAGTATAGAGTCAGGGGTGGAATATGGCTACACCTTC. This codes for CASSIESGVEYGYTF. Supplemented by reference TRBV19 and TRBJ1-2, the full variable domain reads DGGITQSPKYLFRKEGQNVTLSCEQNLNHDAMYWYRQDPGQGLRLIYYSQIVNDFQKGDIAEGYSVSREKKESFPLTVTSAQKNPTAFYLCASSIESGVEYGYTFGSGTRLTVV.